Below, 24 T cell receptor beta chains from the same sample are listed, as sequenced in a study of long-term antiretroviral therapy in people with HIV. Run at survey level, the immunoSEQ assay was version v3.0. Sequencing was performed with immunoSEQ multiplex PCR; in TCRdb, only in-frame clones are kept and a portion is missing. The repertoire holds 20,000 to 25,000 clones, with roughly 75% as singletons. The starting material was unsorted PBMCs, obtained 2.9 years after starting antiretroviral therapy. The source is a woman aged 30 to 39 with HIV.

The chain carries TRBV5-1 and TRBJ1-5, with a tentative D call TRBD1 (6 bases). This CDR3 region has 13 residues. From germline, CDR1 is SGHRS and CDR2 YFSETQ. Trimming stripped 4 bases from V and 4 bases from J, with 9 bases between. The CDR3 sequence: CASSLDRNQPQHF. CDR3 DNA sequence: TGCGCCAGCAGCCTAGACAGGAATCAGCCCCAGCATTTT.

The rearrangement joins TRBV4-1 to TRBJ1-5; D is uncertain. Looked up from germline, CDR1 is MGHRA and CDR2 is YSYEKL. Trimming took 1 base from V and 2 from J, leaving 9 bases between them. The CDR3 loop spans 15 amino acids. The CDR3 region has the DNA TGCGCCAGCAGCCAAGTCCCGGGCGGCAATCAGCCCCAGCATTTT. This translates into CASSQVPGGNQPQHF.

This clone was seen just once. This rearrangement joins TRBV11-2 to TRBJ2-3, with unresolved D. Between the trimmed V and J ends, which lost 5 bases and 2 bases, there was a span of 11 bases. Germline CDR1 and CDR2: SGHAT and FQNNGV. The CDR3 has 14 residues. The CDR3 coding sequence is TGTGCCAGCAGCCCCCACGGAAACACAGATACGCAGTATTTT. Translating it yields CASSPHGNTDTQYF.

V usage is TRBV6-6 and J usage is TRBJ1-1; D gene ambiguous. Germline lookup yields CDR1 MNHNY and CDR2 SVGAGI (reference sequence). Trimming took 8 bases from V and 1 from J, leaving 8 bases between them. The CDR3 loop spans 12 amino acids. CDR3: CASRPGNTEAFF. Here the CDR3 DNA reads TGTGCCAGCCGGCCCGGGAACACTGAAGCTTTCTTT.

The chain links TRBV5-6 to TRBJ1-4, with D possibly matching TRBD1 (6 bases). The germline gives CDR1 SGHDT, CDR2 YYEEEE. This CDR3 is built from 15 residues. The V end was cut by 2 bases, the J end by 4 bases, with 12 bases between. The chain's CDR3 is CASSLWGALNEKLFF. The CDR3 bases are TGTGCCAGCAGCTTATGGGGGGCCCTTAATGAAAAACTGTTTTTT.

This sequence joins TRBV4-1 and TRBJ2-3; D unresolved. This CDR3 has 12 amino acids. The V gene's germline CDR1 is MGHRA and CDR2 YSYEKL. V was clipped by 6 bases and J by 3 bases, with 7 bases between them. CDR3 nucleotides: TGCGCCAGCAGTGATTGGACAGATACGCAGTATTTT. It translates to CASSDWTDTQYF.

The chain links TRBV7-6 to TRBJ2-7; D ambiguous. The germline V gene has CDR1 SGHVS and CDR2 FNYEAQ. The CDR3 has 15 residues. V lost 2 bases to trimming and J lost 0 bases, with 11 bases between them. This CDR3 reads CASSLNFDISYEQYF. Written as DNA, the CDR3 is TGTGCCAGCAGCTTAAATTTTGACATCTCCTACGAGCAGTACTTC.

The genes are TRBV7-3 and TRBJ2-5, with TRBD1 identical over 10 bases. The length of the CDR3 is 15 residues. CDR1 is SGHTA, CDR2 FQGTGA, per germline. V dropped 5 bases and J dropped 1; count of bases not matched to a gene: 4. The CDR3 is CASSGGTGVQETQYF. The CDR3 DNA reads as TGTGCCAGCAGCGGAGGGACAGGGGTCCAAGAGACCCAGTACTTC.

By share of the sample, this clone is medium-sized. The rearrangement uses TRBV2 and TRBJ1-6; D gene unclear. The CDR3 is 16 residues long. CDR1 and CDR2 from the germline V gene are SNHLY and FYNNEI. The ends were cut back, 3 bases at V and 0 bases at J, with 9 bases in the middle. CDR3 sequence: CASSDKRSSYNSPLHF. The CDR3 DNA sequence: TGTGCCAGCAGTGACAAGAGGAGCTCCTATAATTCACCCCTCCACTTT.

The V and J genes are TRBV7-9 and TRBJ1-2, with D possibly matching TRBD1 (5 bases). CDR3 length: 14 amino acids. Germline V gene lookup returns CDR1 SEHNR and CDR2 FQNEAQ (reference sequence). V lost 1 base to trimming and J lost 4 bases, with 10 bases between them. The CDR3 loop reads CASSLGGSFYGYTF. The CDR3 DNA reads TGTGCCAGCAGCTTAGGGGGGTCCTTCTATGGCTACACCTTC.

The chain couples TRBV11-1 to TRBJ2-2; D unresolved. V was pared by 2 bases and J by 5 bases, with 6 bases between. The CDR3 sequence is 13 residues long. In germline, CDR1 is SGHAT, CDR2 FQDESV (reference sequence). The CDR3 reads CASSLFGTGELFF. The CDR3 DNA sequence: TGTGCCAGCAGCTTATTCGGGACCGGGGAGCTGTTTTTT. Supplemented by reference TRBV11-1 and TRBJ2-2, the full variable domain reads EAEVAQSPRYKITEKSQAVAFWCDPISGHATLYWYRQILGQGPELLVQFQDESVVDDSQLPKDRFSAERLKGVDSTLKIQPAELGDSAMYLCASSLFGTGELFFGEGSRLTVL.

The rearrangement uses TRBV14 and TRBJ1-4; D is perhaps TRBD1 (6 bases). The CDR3 has 17 amino acids. V was shortened by 7 bases and J by 7 bases, with 25 bases between the two germline ends. Germline CDR1 SGHDN, CDR2 FVKESK. The CDR3 nucleotides read TGTGCCAGCACCCCGTTTTCGCCCGGGACACATTCTGAAAAACTGTTTTTT. This encodes CASTPFSPGTHSEKLFF.

The V gene is TRBV10-2, the J gene TRBJ1-1; no reliable D call. Trimming cost V 2 bases and J 2 bases, with 6 bases left between them. The CDR3 has 13 residues. CDR1 and CDR2 (germline): WSHSY, SAAADI. CDR3 sequence: CASSEQANTEAFF. In DNA, the CDR3 is TGCGCCAGCAGTGAGCAGGCAAACACTGAAGCTTTCTTT.

This clone has more than one count but fewer than ten. DNA for the CDR3: TGTGCCAGCACAGAACCAAATTCACCCCTCCACTTT. Amino acid sequence: CASTEPNSPLHF. V is TRBV7-2 and J is TRBJ1-6; D ambiguous. The CDR3 is made up of 12 amino acids. Germline lookup yields CDR1 SGHTA and CDR2 FQGNSA. Trimming shortened V by 7 bases and J by 7 bases, and 8 bases separated the two germline ends.

This clone was counted a few times. The J gene is TRBJ1-2, the V gene TRBV6-6, with 7 positions matching TRBD1. CDR1 MNHNY and CDR2 SVGAGI come from the germline V gene (reference sequence). V was clipped by 7 bases and J by 4 bases; unmatched bases: 6. The CDR3 has 13 residues. CDR3 sequence: CASKRGQAYGYTF. DNA of the CDR3: TGTGCCAGCAAGAGAGGACAGGCCTATGGCTACACCTTC.

The CDR3 DNA sequence: TGTGCCAGCAGTTCGGGACAGGTGCCTACCTATGGCTACACCTTC. Protein: CASSSGQVPTYGYTF. This chain uses TRBV6-1 with TRBJ1-2; 8 bases are shared with TRBD1. CDR1 and CDR2 from the germline V gene are MNHNS and SASEGT. Trimming at V came to 5 bases and at J to 4 bases, leaving 9 bases not matched to a gene. The CDR3 totals 15 residues.

This chain connects TRBV29-1 to TRBJ2-1; D is perhaps TRBD1 or TRBD2 (5 bases each). Trimming removed 5 bases at V and 9 bases at J, with 20 bases between. This CDR3 region has 14 residues. The germline V gene encodes CDR1 SQVTM and CDR2 ANQGSEA. The CDR3 region is CSVYERGENTEQFF. In nucleotides, the CDR3 is TGCAGCGTTTATGAGAGGGGAGAGAATACTGAGCAGTTCTTC.

The genes are TRBV18 and TRBJ2-7; 8 bases agree with TRBD2. Trimming at V came to 5 bases and at J to 5 bases, leaving 8 bases not matched to a gene. Germline V lookup: CDR1 KGHSH, CDR2 LQKENI. This CDR3 region has 14 residues. CDR3 sequence: CASSAGLANHEQYF. CDR3 DNA: TGTGCCAGCTCAGCCGGACTAGCTAACCACGAGCAGTACTTC.

The rearrangement joins TRBV19 to TRBJ1-4; tentative D call: TRBD1 (5 bases). V was clipped by 5 bases and J by 0 bases, with 13 bases between them. The CDR3 sequence is 16 residues long. CDR1 is LNHDA and CDR2 is SQIVND in the germline V gene (reference sequence). CDR3 region: CASSWGRGATNEKLFF. CDR3 sequence (DNA): TGTGCCAGTAGTTGGGGACGGGGTGCAACTAATGAAAAACTGTTTTTT.

The V and J genes are TRBV28 and TRBJ2-7; no clear D gene. CDR3 size: 16 residues. Germline-derived CDR1 and CDR2 are MDHEN and SYDVKM. Trimming left V 1 base short and J 0 bases short, with 13 bases between. CDR3 sequence reads: CASSLSGATNSYEQYF. The CDR3 DNA sequence: TGTGCCAGCAGTTTATCGGGTGCGACAAACTCCTACGAGCAGTACTTC. Looking up the rest from reference TRBV28 and TRBJ2-7 gives the full variable domain: DVKVTQSSRYLVKRTGEKVFLECVQDMDHENMFWYRQDPGLGLRLIYFSYDVKMKEKGDIPEGYSVSREKKERFSLILESASTNQTSMYLCASSLSGATNSYEQYFGPGTRLTVT.

The rearrangement joins TRBV27 to TRBJ2-3; TRBD2 matches 8 bases. The CDR3 covers 13 residues. V shed 3 bases, J shed 6 bases, and the junction held 2 bases outside the gene matches. The germline CDR1 and CDR2 sequences are MNHEY and SMNVEV (reference sequence). CDR3 nucleotide sequence: TGTGCCAGCAGTTTGTTAGCGGGGGATACGCAGTATTTT. Translating it yields CASSLLAGDTQYF.

J is TRBJ2-3 and V is TRBV19; TRBD2 matches at 9 bases. Germline CDR1 reads LNHDA; CDR2 reads SQIVND (reference sequence). This CDR3 region has 16 residues. J was trimmed by 3 bases and V by 3 bases; bases with no gene match: 7. The CDR3 nucleotides read TGTGCCAGTAGTATCGCGGGCGGGGGGGCTACAGATACGCAGTATTTT. Protein: CASSIAGGGATDTQYF. Together with reference TRBV19 and TRBJ2-3, the CDR3 gives the full variable domain: DGGITQSPKYLFRKEGQNVTLSCEQNLNHDAMYWYRQDPGQGLRLIYYSQIVNDFQKGDIAEGYSVSREKKESFPLTVTSAQKNPTAFYLCASSIAGGGATDTQYFGPGTRLTVL.

The J gene is TRBJ1-2, the V gene TRBV29-1; D unclear. CDR1 is SQVTM, CDR2 ANQGSEA, per germline. Trimming left V 5 bases short and J 4 bases short, with 14 bases between. CDR3 size: 13 residues. CDR3 loop: CSVNRGGAYGYTF. CDR3 nucleotides: TGCAGCGTTAACCGAGGAGGAGCCTATGGCTACACCTTC.

The rearrangement joins TRBV18 to TRBJ2-3; 7 bases align to TRBD1. V trimming: 6 bases; J trimming: 5 bases; junction bases outside the gene matches: 5. Looked up from germline, CDR1 is KGHSH and CDR2 is LQKENI. This CDR3 is 13 amino acids long. The DNA of the CDR3 is TGTGCCAGCTCCCCCGACAGGGTAGATACGCAGTATTTT. Residues: CASSPDRVDTQYF.